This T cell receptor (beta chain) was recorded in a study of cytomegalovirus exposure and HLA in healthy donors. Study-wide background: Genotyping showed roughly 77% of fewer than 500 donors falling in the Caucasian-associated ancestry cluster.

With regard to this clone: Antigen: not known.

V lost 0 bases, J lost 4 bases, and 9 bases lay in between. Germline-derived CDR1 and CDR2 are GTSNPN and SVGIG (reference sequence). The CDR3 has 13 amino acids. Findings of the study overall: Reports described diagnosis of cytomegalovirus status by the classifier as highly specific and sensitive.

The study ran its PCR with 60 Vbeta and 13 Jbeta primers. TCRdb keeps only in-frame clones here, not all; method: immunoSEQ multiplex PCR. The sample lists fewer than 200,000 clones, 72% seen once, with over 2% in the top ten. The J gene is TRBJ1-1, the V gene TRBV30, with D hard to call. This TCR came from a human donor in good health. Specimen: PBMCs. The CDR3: CAWSVQVGTEAFF. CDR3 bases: TGTGCCTGGAGTGTTCAGGTGGGCACTGAAGCTTTCTTT. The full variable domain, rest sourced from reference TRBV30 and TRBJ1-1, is SQTIHQWPATLVQPVGSPLSLECTVEGTSNPNLYWYRQAAGRGLQLLFYSVGIGQISSEVPQNLSASRPQDRQFILSSKKLLLSDSGFYLCAWSVQVGTEAFFGQGTRLTVV.